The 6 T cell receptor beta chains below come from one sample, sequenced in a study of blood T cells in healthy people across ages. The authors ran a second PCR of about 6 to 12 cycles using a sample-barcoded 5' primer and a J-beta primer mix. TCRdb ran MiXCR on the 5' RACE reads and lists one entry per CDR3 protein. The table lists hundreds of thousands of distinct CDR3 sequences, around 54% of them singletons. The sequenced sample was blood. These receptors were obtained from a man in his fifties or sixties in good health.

The CDR3 nucleotides read TGCAGTGCCCTCAGGGGCCACGAGCAGTACTTC. Residues: CSALRGHEQYF. This rearrangement joins TRBV20-1 to TRBJ2-5, with a possible D match to TRBD1 (6 bases). The J call may be in error: the DNA end matches TRBJ2-7 better. Germline V lookup: CDR1 DFQATT, CDR2 SNEGSKA (reference sequence). There are 11 residues in the CDR3.

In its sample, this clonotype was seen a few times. DNA of the CDR3: TGCGCCAGCAGCTTGGCGGGGCCCGCTAACTATGGCTACACCTTC. Translated: CASSLAGPANYGYTF. The J gene is TRBJ1-2, the V gene TRBV5-1; D possibly corresponds to TRBD1 (5 bases). V was trimmed by 0 bases and J by 0 bases, leaving 9 bases between them. Germline-derived CDR1 and CDR2 are SGHRS and YFSETQ. The CDR3 totals 15 residues.

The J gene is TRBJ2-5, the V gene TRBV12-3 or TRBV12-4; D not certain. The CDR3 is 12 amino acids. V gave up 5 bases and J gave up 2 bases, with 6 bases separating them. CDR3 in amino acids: CASSIRQETQYF. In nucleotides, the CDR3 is TGTGCCAGCAGTATACGACAAGAGACCCAGTACTTC.

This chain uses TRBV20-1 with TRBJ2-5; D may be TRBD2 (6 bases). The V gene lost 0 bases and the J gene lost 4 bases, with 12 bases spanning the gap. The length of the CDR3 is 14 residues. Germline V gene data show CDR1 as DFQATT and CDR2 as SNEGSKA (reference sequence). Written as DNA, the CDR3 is TGCAGTGCTAGAGATCTCCAGGGAGGAGAGACCCAGTACTTC. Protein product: CSARDLQGGETQYF.

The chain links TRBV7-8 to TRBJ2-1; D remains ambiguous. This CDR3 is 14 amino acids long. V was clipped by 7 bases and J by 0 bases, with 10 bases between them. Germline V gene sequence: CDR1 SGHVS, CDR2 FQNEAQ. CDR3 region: CASNGVSSYNEQFF. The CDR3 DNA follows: TGTGCCAGCAATGGCGTAAGCTCCTACAATGAGCAGTTCTTC.

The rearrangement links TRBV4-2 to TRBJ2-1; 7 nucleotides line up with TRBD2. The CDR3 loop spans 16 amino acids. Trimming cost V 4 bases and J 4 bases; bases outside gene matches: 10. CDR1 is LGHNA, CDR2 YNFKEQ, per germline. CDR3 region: CASSPQTSRGYNEQFF. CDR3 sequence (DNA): TGTGCCAGCAGCCCGCAGACTAGCCGGGGTTACAATGAGCAGTTCTTC.